This T cell receptor beta chain was identified during a study of Ad26.COV2.S vaccination and SARS-CoV-2 variants. Study context: Trial arm assignment for the donor was COV1001 Ad26.COV2.S.

The sample's treatment: around 19 received Ad26.COV2.S at low or high dose, single or two shots; about 5 received placebo; per-sample allocation not given. It was on day 63 after the first vaccine or placebo injection that samples were taken. As its vector, the vaccine had Ad26, which expressed Wuhan-strain SARS-CoV-2 spike. Notes on this clone: No antigen is known for it.

TCRdb's copy holds only in-frame clones and misses some; the assay was immunoSEQ multiplex PCR. The sample includes about 440,000 clones, around nine tenths seen only once; the top ten take around 13%. Regarding the study as a whole: Substantial response breadth was reportedly seen for spike-specific CD8+ and CD4+ T cells after vaccination. Placebo recipients had lower spike-specific TCR breadth than vaccine recipients.

The source was peripheral blood, collected in a trial of Ad26.COV2.S vaccine versus placebo. The receptor was isolated from a person between 18 and 60 years old who received the Ad26.COV2.S COVID-19 vaccine or a placebo.

The CDR3 is CASSLDRWGERETQYF. CDR3 sequence (DNA): TGTGCCAGCAGCTTAGACAGATGGGGGGAGAGAGAGACCCAGTACTTC. V is TRBV7-2 and J is TRBJ2-5; tentatively, D is TRBD2 (6 bases). The CDR3 sequence is 16 residues long. Germline CDR1 and CDR2: SGHTA and FQGNSA. Deletions cut 1 base from V and 4 bases from J, with 16 bases between. The full variable domain, completed using reference TRBV7-2 and TRBJ2-5, is GAGVSQSPSNKVTEKGKDVELRCDPISGHTALYWYRQSLGQGLEFLIYFQGNSAPDKSGLPSDRFSAERTGGSVSTLTIQRTQQEDSAVYLCASSLDRWGERETQYFGPGTRLLVL.